What follows describes a single TCR beta chain. Its matching antigen is unknown. Additional DNA sequences in this sample encode the identical CDR3. The data belong to a study of shared clonotypes between healthy human individuals. Turning to the study itself: The study drew on a couple of women and a few men aged 18 to 49 as donors.

Points from the study as a whole: Generation probabilities were higher for clonotypes shared across all four sorted-subset donors than for unshared ones.

Original data processing: ImmunoSEQ output held junction-only sequences without quality scores, so filtering differed. Produced via immunoSEQ multiplex PCR; TCRdb's table is partial and in-frame only. V and J calls and clone size are as listed in that table; D and trimming were resolved from the DNA. The sample includes around 940,000 clones, less than 85% seen only once; the top ten take approximately 1.5%. Specimen: memory CD4+ T cells sorted from blood. Subset of the sample: CD45RA-negative fraction. The TCR originated in a man aged 18 to 30 in good health.

The CDR3 DNA is TGTGCCAGCAGCTTAGAGGGGGGCATTAGCACTGAAGCTTTCTTT. Translated, it gives CASSLEGGISTEAFF. The rearrangement links TRBV11-2 to TRBJ1-1, with a tentative D call TRBD1 (6 bases). The length of the CDR3 is 15 residues. V was trimmed by 0 bases and J by 4 bases, leaving 12 bases between them. Germline lookup yields CDR1 SGHAT and CDR2 FQNNGV.